The 17 T cell receptor beta chains in this list originate from one sample, sequenced in a study of monozygotic twins with inflammatory bowel disease (dated by TCRdb to between 2018 and 2021). Preparation of the library involved 5' RACE. Sequencing was performed on an Illumina HiSeq 2500. TCRdb reprocessed the sequencing reads and holds a single record per CDR3 protein sequence, with no DNA. This sample's table carries 150,000 to 200,000 distinct CDR3 sequences. The ten largest clones represent roughly 2.3% of the sample. The sample comprised blood. The receptors were gathered from a human donor with ulcerative colitis or Crohn's disease, or a healthy co-twin of an affected twin (not recorded which).

The J gene is TRBJ1-2, the V gene TRBV7-9. Germline loops: CDR1 SEHNR, CDR2 FQNEAQ (reference sequence). The length of the CDR3 is 15 residues. The CDR3 reads CASSPGVRENYGYTF. Looking up the rest from reference TRBV7-9 and TRBJ1-2 gives the full variable domain: DTGVSQNPRHKITKRGQNVTFRCDPISEHNRLYWYRQTLGQGPEFLTYFQNEAQLEKSRLLSDRFSAERPKGSFSTLEIQRTEQGDSAMYLCASSPGVRENYGYTFGSGTRLTVV.

This chain links TRBV19 with TRBJ1-4. The CDR3 loop spans 15 amino acids. CDR1 and CDR2 (germline): LNHDA, SQIVND (reference sequence). The CDR3 here is CASSISATTNEKLFF.

The chain employs TRBV5-1 and TRBJ1-2. Germline V CDR1 and CDR2: SGHRS, YFSETQ. The CDR3 length is 12 residues. The CDR3 loop is CASSLDAAGYTF.

This chain joins TRBV20-1 and TRBJ2-5; the TCRdb D gene call, TRBD2, has no DNA to confirm it. The CDR3 extends over 14 amino acids. Germline V lookup: CDR1 DFQATT, CDR2 SNEGSKA (reference sequence). The CDR3: CSARDLEGIETQYF.

The chain recombines TRBV27 with TRBJ1-2; the D call of TRBD1 rests on TCRdb alone, since no DNA is present to check it. The CDR3 runs 16 residues. Germline lookup yields CDR1 MNHEY and CDR2 SMNVEV (reference sequence). The CDR3: CASSFHPGQGDYGYTF.

This rearrangement joins TRBV5-1 to TRBJ2-1; absent DNA, TCRdb's TRBD1 call cannot be checked. The CDR3 consists of 15 residues. The germline gives CDR1 SGHRS, CDR2 YFSETQ. CDR3 amino acids: CASSLQGASINEQFF. The full variable domain, its missing parts supplied by reference TRBV5-1 and TRBJ2-1, is KAGVTQTPRYLIKTRGQQVTLSCSPISGHRSVSWYQQTPGQGLQFLFEYFSETQRNKGNFPGRFSGRQFSNSRSEMNVSTLELGDSALYLCASSLQGASINEQFFGPGTRLTVL.

V gene TRBV5-1 combines with J gene TRBJ2-5. The germline gives CDR1 SGHRS, CDR2 YFSETQ. The CDR3 has 14 amino acids. The CDR3 spells CASSLALTKETQYF.

The chain combines TRBV6-5 with TRBJ1-2; the D call from TCRdb, TRBD1, cannot be confirmed without DNA. Germline V gene lookup returns CDR1 MNHEY and CDR2 SVGAGI. The CDR3 is 14 amino acids. This CDR3 reads CASRLGQGVYGYTF.

The chain is built from TRBV20-1 and TRBJ2-1; there is no DNA to check the TCRdb D call of TRBD1. CDR1 is DFQATT, CDR2 SNEGSKA, per germline (reference sequence). CDR3 length: 17 residues. The CDR3 here is CSARGPRGFHSYNEQFF.

This rearrangement joins TRBV20-1 to TRBJ2-2. This CDR3 region has 15 residues. In germline, CDR1 is DFQATT, CDR2 SNEGSKA (reference sequence). The CDR3 spells CSARDPHLRTGELFF.

V and J are TRBV5-4 and TRBJ2-3; TCRdb calls TRBD1, which cannot be checked without DNA. Germline-derived CDR1 and CDR2 are SGHNT and YYREEE (reference sequence). The CDR3 totals 15 residues. CDR3 sequence: CASSPGSPPRDTQYF.

The CDR3 loop reads CASSTDGQGEYNEQFF. This rearrangement joins TRBV5-1 to TRBJ2-1; the D call from TCRdb, TRBD1, cannot be confirmed without DNA. The V gene's germline CDR1 is SGHRS and CDR2 YFSETQ. The CDR3 is 16 amino acids.

The chain joins TRBV6-1 to TRBJ1-2; there is no DNA to check the TCRdb D call of TRBD1. The CDR3 contains 15 residues. The germline CDR1 and CDR2 sequences are MNHNS and SASEGT. The CDR3 region is CASSEATGIGYGYTF.

The chain recombines TRBV5-1 with TRBJ2-7; TCRdb indicates TRBD2, and absent DNA this call remains unverified. This CDR3 has 15 amino acids. Germline-derived CDR1 and CDR2 are SGHRS and YFSETQ. CDR3 region: CASSWASGLGGEQYF.

This chain uses TRBV20-1 with TRBJ2-2; TCRdb reports TRBD2, a call that lacks DNA to check it against. CDR3 length: 15 residues. Per the germline V gene, CDR1 is DFQATT and CDR2 is SNEGSKA (reference sequence). The CDR3: CSADPGLAGGGELFF.

CDR3 amino acids: CSARNRFTQFF. V usage is TRBV20-1 and J usage is TRBJ2-1. The CDR3 sequence is 11 residues long. Per the germline V gene, CDR1 is DFQATT and CDR2 is SNEGSKA (reference sequence).

The chain employs TRBV11-1 and TRBJ2-3; absent DNA, TCRdb's TRBD2 call cannot be checked. The CDR3 sequence is 15 residues long. The germline gives CDR1 SGHAT, CDR2 FQDESV (reference sequence). The CDR3: CASSLPGLVADTQYF.